The rows below give T cell receptor beta chains drawn from one sample of a study of blood T cell repertoires in COVID-19. The data were produced by immunoSEQ multiplex PCR, yet TCRdb's version contains in-frame clones alone and is incomplete. The sample carries 100,000 to 150,000 clones, about four fifths recorded once. The sample consisted of peripheral blood. The receptors stem from a man aged 40-55 years with active or convalescent COVID-19. Both conserved end residues are part of each CDR3.

j_gene: TRBJ1-2; v_gene: TRBV7-2; CDR3aa: CASSLGSVNYGYTF
j_gene: TRBJ1-1; v_gene: TRBV7-9; CDR3aa: CASSLAADGEAFF
j_gene: TRBJ1-5; v_gene: TRBV19; CDR3aa: CASSGQTGVLPQHF
j_gene: TRBJ2-6; v_gene: TRBV27; CDR3aa: CASSLKGGTSGSIFKGANVLTF
j_gene: TRBJ2-7; v_gene: TRBV29-1; CDR3aa: CSAATGSEQYF
j_gene: TRBJ2-7; v_gene: TRBV7-8; CDR3aa: CASSTGTGVNEQYF
j_gene: TRBJ2-1; v_gene: TRBV9; CDR3aa: CASSVQATSGRGNEQFF
j_gene: TRBJ1-2; v_gene: TRBV24-1; CDR3aa: CATSPGTFYGYTF
j_gene: TRBJ2-7; v_gene: TRBV5-5; CDR3aa: CASSVQTGAYEQYF
j_gene: TRBJ2-1; v_gene: TRBV5-1; CDR3aa: CASREGLAGVDEQFF
j_gene: TRBJ1-4; v_gene: TRBV10-2; CDR3aa: CASSERRGGDEKLFF
j_gene: TRBJ1-3; v_gene: TRBV10-2; CDR3aa: CASSEMGVSGGSGNTIYF
j_gene: TRBJ1-2; v_gene: TRBV9; CDR3aa: CASSPAGTVNYGYTF
j_gene: TRBJ2-3; v_gene: TRBV3-1/TRBV3-2; CDR3aa: CASSQDVGASTDTQYF
j_gene: TRBJ1-5; v_gene: TRBV28; CDR3aa: CASRGTGVRDQPQHF
j_gene: TRBJ2-6; v_gene: TRBV9; CDR3aa: CASSVGLSTGANVLTF
j_gene: TRBJ2-7; v_gene: TRBV5-4; CDR3aa: CASTEAGGHGEQYF